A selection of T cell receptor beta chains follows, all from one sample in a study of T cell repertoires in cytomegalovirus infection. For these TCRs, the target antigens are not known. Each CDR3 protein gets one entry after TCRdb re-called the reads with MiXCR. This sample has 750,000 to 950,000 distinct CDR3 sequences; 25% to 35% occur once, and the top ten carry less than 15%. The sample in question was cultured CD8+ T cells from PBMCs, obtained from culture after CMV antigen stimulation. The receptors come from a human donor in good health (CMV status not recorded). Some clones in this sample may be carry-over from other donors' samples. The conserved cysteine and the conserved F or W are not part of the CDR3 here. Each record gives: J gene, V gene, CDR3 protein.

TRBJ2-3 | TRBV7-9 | ASRSDDLTQY
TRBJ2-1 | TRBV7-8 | ASSSGLVYNEQF
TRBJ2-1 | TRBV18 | ASSQLRNSGGAYNEQF
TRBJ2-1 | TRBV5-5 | ASSSFTGTGGHEQF
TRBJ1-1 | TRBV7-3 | ASSRTGGSEAF
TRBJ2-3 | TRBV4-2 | ASSQVEGDTQY
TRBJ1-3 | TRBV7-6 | ASSLGSGATGNTIY
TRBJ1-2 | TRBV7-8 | ASSPRPEYGYT
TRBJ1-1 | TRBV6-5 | ASSYRLPVNTEAF
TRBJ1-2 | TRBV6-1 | ASRPQGSYNYGYT
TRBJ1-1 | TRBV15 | ATSREMAFTENTEAF
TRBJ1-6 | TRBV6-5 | ASSQMSFGRPNSPLH
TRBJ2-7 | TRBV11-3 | ASSSREDYEQY
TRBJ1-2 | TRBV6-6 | ASSFDRGGYGYT
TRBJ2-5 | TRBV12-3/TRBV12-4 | ASSFILAREETQY
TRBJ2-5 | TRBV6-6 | ASSRTGVVETQY
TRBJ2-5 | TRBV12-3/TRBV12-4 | ASRPDGEETQY
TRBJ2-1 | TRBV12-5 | ASGLVSGDNEQF
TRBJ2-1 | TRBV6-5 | ASSYLAGPYNEQF
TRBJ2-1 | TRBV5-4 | ASSPGTEGADEQF
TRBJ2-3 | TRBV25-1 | ASSTGATDTQY
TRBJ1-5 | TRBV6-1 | ASMENLGQFYSNQPQH
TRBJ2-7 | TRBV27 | ASSRGTGEGTYEQY
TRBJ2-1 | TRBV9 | ASSAETLRGSWDEQF
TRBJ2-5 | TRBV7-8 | ASSLSPSGGAVETQY
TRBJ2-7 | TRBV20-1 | SARELAGDYEQY
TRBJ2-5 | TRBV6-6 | ASSYPGGGTSGEETQY
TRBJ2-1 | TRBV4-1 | ASSPLWAGGYNEQF
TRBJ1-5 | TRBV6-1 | ASRVGTPNQPQH
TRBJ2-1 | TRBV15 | ATSRLAGVDEQF
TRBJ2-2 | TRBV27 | ASSSRDVNTGELF
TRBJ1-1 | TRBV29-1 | SVAQGGTEAF
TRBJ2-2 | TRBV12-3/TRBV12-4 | ASKIDPGELF
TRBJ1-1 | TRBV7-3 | GIKGADTEAF
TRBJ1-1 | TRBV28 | ASSYPRDLNTEAF
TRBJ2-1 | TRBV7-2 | ASSLALLGDNEQF
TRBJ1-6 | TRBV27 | ASRRGLPLNSPLH
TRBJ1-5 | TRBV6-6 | ASSFHQMGHQPQH
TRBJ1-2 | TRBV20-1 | SAPKQGANGYT
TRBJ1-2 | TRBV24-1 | ATSTGDAIYGYT
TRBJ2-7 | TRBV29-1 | SVLIGSDYEQY
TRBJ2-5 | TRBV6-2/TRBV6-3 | ASSYSVRGEETQY
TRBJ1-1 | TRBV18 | ASSPFTHGKSGPEAF